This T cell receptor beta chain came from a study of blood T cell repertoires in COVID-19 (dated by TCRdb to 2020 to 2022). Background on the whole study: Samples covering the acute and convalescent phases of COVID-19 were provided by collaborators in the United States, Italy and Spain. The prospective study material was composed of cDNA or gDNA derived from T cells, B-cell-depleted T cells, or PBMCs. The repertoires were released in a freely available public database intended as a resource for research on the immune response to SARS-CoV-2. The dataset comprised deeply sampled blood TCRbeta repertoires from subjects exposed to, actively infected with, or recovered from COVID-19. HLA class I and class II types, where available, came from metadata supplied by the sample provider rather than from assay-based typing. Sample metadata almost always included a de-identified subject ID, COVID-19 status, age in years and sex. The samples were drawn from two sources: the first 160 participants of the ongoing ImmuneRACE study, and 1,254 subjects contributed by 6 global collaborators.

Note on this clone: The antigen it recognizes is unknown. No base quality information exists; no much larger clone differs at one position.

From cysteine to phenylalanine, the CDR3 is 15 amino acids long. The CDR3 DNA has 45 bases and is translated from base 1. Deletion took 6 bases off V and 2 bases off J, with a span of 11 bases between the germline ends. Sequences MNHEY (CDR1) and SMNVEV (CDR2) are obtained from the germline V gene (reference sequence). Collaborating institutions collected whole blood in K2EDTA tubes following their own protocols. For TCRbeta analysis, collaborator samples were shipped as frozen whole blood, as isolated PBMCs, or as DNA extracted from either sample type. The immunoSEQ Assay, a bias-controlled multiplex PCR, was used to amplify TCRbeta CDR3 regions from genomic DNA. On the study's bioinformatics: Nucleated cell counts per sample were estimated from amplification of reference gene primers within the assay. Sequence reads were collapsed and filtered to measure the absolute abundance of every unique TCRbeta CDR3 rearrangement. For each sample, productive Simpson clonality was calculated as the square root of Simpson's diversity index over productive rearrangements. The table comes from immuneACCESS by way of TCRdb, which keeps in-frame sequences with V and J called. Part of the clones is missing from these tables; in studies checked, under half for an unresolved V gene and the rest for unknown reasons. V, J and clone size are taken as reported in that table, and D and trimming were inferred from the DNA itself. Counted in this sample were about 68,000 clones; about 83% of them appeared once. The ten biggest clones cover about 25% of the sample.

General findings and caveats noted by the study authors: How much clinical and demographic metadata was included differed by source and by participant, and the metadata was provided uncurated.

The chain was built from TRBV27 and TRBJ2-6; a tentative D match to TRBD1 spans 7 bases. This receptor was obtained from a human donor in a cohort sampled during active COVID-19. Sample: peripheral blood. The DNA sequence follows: TGTGCCAGCAGCACCAGGGGGGCTGGGGCCAACGTCCTGACTTTC. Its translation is CASSTRGAGANVLTF. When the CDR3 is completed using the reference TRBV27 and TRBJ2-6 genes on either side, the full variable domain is EAQVTQNPRYLITVTGKKLTVTCSQNMNHEYMSWYRQDPGLGLRQIYYSMNVEVTDKGDVPEGYKVSRKEKRNFPLILESPSPNQTSLYFCASSTRGAGANVLTFGAGSRLTVL.